A selection of T cell receptor beta chains follows, all from one sample in a study of technical replicates of blood from a handful of donors. Libraries were prepared by immunoSEQ multiplex PCR; TCRdb keeps only in-frame clonotypes and omits some of them. The table shows about 70,000 clones, with approximately 95% occurring only once. The sample was T cells isolated from PBMCs. Every receptor here comes from a human donor in good health. Both conserved end residues are part of each CDR3.

CASSQDPSSTGMRQPQHF	TRBV4-1	TRBJ1-5
CASRDRYSLRMNTEAFF	TRBV5-6	TRBJ1-1
CSASGVGDYEQYF	TRBV29-1	TRBJ2-7
CAISESDRDVNDF	TRBV10-3	TRBJ1-2
CASSLGLVSGELFF	TRBV5-1	TRBJ2-2
CASTKSPAGLAGAHSTGELFF	TRBV7-8	TRBJ2-2
CASSERDSQAFF	TRBV6-1	TRBJ1-1
CASSPPNRGSVNQPQHF	TRBV18	TRBJ1-5
CAWSVSSGYEQYF	TRBV30	TRBJ2-7
CASRLLVLEWLAKNIQYF	TRBV2	TRBJ2-4
CASRFDSSYEQYF	TRBV5-4	TRBJ2-7
CASGTGGSGEQFF	TRBV19	TRBJ2-1
CASSPSDSFNYGYTF	TRBV7-9	TRBJ1-2
CASSLAGGRGDEQFF	TRBV6-5	TRBJ2-1
CASSIVRNNEQFF	TRBV19	TRBJ2-1
CASTARSRIRGDQPQHF	TRBV7-4	TRBJ1-5
CASSLGGKFANVLTF	TRBV7-6	TRBJ2-6
CASSQRTGSETQYF	TRBV4-1	TRBJ2-5
CASSLSDSLSGNTIYF	TRBV5-6	TRBJ1-3
CASSQDGTGRGEKLFF	TRBV4-1	TRBJ1-4
CSARILNEQYF	TRBV20-1	TRBJ2-7
CASSFRGREGDTQYF	TRBV7-9	TRBJ2-3
CASSNNRGNYGYTF	TRBV7-9	TRBJ1-2
CAISEPRQGSYEQYF	TRBV10-3	TRBJ2-7
CASTLSGGSSGANVLTF	TRBV5-4	TRBJ2-6
CATSRGGRGESTEAFF	TRBV15	TRBJ1-1
CASSSLLSGGWAYEQYF	TRBV5-1	TRBJ2-7
CASSPLYRLASAGEQYF	TRBV5-1	TRBJ2-7
CASSLEGGSSYEQYF	TRBV7-9	TRBJ2-7
CASSLAGGQTTEAFF	TRBV5-1	TRBJ1-1
CASSPEGGNQPQHF	TRBV4-1	TRBJ1-5
CASSTLGHSNTGELFF	TRBV27	TRBJ2-2
CASSLIPRGHVGELFF	TRBV5-1	TRBJ2-2
CASSLSAGSNTGELFF	TRBV5-1	TRBJ2-2
CASSFGGVSTYEQYF	TRBV14	TRBJ2-7
CASREGGTEAFF	TRBV5-1	TRBJ1-1
CASVPGQGQETQYF	TRBV2	TRBJ2-5
CASSLSVGSGFTGELFF	TRBV5-6	TRBJ2-2
CASSSLGRSNQPQHF	TRBV6-5	TRBJ1-5
CASSLRGGGELFF	TRBV27	TRBJ2-2
CAGLALASYNEQFF	TRBV21-1	TRBJ2-1
CASSELQGAYQPQHF	TRBV6-1	TRBJ1-5
CASSIDQGQLSNQPQHF	TRBV19	TRBJ1-5
CASRAGTGTYEQYF	TRBV2	TRBJ2-7
CASSRDNQADTQYF	TRBV5-1	TRBJ2-3
CASSVGQGFSYEQYF	TRBV2	TRBJ2-7
CASSPATGAHTEAFF	TRBV5-1	TRBJ1-1
CASSLTDRQETQYF	TRBV28	TRBJ2-5
CASSISWLAGEGEQYF	TRBV19	TRBJ2-7
CASSLKQTTDTQYF	TRBV5-4	TRBJ2-3
CASSIGRTGGAVGYTF	TRBV19	TRBJ1-2